These 30 T cell receptor delta chains were sequenced from one sample in a study of γδ T cells in repeated Plasmodium falciparum infection. TCRdb re-called the multiplex PCR reads through CATT. The sample records 55,000 to 70,000 delta-chain clones, 1.7% being singletons. Vgamma9/Vdelta2+ and Vdelta2-negative gammadelta T cells were flow-sorted from PBMC for bulk sequencing. Sequenced input: gamma-delta T cells from blood. The receptors originated from a pool of human donors (malaria-infected and uninfected, not separated).

Points on this clone: The protein recorded in TCRdb matches a much larger clone and deviates from this DNA's translation at residue 10, suggesting a read error; the protein here is obtained by translating the DNA. V and J are TRDV1 and TRDJ1; TRDD3 might be the D (6 bases). As TCRdb names no J gene, one was assigned here on the basis of a DNA match to germline. Germline CDR1 TSWWSYY, CDR2 QGS. There are 14 residues in the CDR3. The CDR3 DNA follows: TGTGCACTTGAGATTCCTTGGGGATCTAGTAAACTCATCTTT. This codes for CALEIPWGSSKLIF.

This clone was seen just once. V is TRDV2 and J is TRDJ1; D is undetermined. TCRdb records no J gene; here it was assigned by comparing the DNA to germline. V lost 3 bases to trimming and J lost 3 bases, with 13 bases between them. The germline V gene has CDR1 GEAIGNYY and CDR2 EKD. The CDR3 loop spans 14 amino acids. This CDR3 reads CACDWADRSDKLIF. Written as DNA, the CDR3 is TGTGCCTGTGACTGGGCGGATCGATCCGATAAACTCATCTTT.

Regarding this clone: The TCRdb protein, from a much larger clone, departs from this DNA's translation at residue 16, likely by read error; the protein shown derives from the DNA. V and J are TRDV1 and TRDJ1, with TRDD3 identical over 12 bases. No J gene was available from TCRdb, and it was assigned here by a germline match of the DNA. The CDR3 is 19 residues long. Looked up from germline, CDR1 is TSWWSYY and CDR2 is QGS. CDR3 sequence (DNA): TGTGCTCTTGGGGATGTACGTACTGGGGGATACTTGGGCACCGATAGACTCATCTTT. Encoded protein: CALGDVRTGGYLGTDRLIF.

The table lists this clone with a few counts. The protein given by TCRdb reflects a much larger clone and differs at residue 4 from this DNA's translation, likely from a read error; the protein shown is the DNA's translation. The chain carries TRDV1 and TRDJ1, with TRDD3 identical over 9 bases. Germline matching of the DNA provided the J gene here, since TCRdb leaves it blank. This CDR3 region has 24 residues. CDR1 and CDR2 (germline): TSWWSYY, QGS. CDR3 sequence: CALEELRMNPYWGRPNRYTDKLIF. CDR3 nucleotide sequence: TGTGCTCTTGAGGAACTACGTATGAATCCGTACTGGGGGAGACCCAACCGATACACCGATAAACTCATCTTT.

About this clone itself: The protein held in TCRdb is that of a much larger clone and does not match this DNA's translation at residue 3, likely because of a read error; the protein shown is translated from the DNA. The chain links TRDV1 to TRDJ1; TRDD3 matches 8 bases. The CDR3 sequence is 23 residues long. Germline V CDR1 and CDR2: TSWWSYY, QGS. The DNA of the CDR3 is TGTGCTATTGGGGAACGTCCGAGGGCTACACTGGGGGGACACACCGACCCAACCGATAAACTCATCTTT. It encodes CAIGERPRATLGGHTDPTDKLIF.

With respect to this clone: A far larger clone is only one base removed, so a read error is likely. In the same sample, other DNA sequences code for this CDR3. This chain links TRDV1 with TRDJ1; D is perhaps TRDD3 (6 bases). Germline values: CDR1 TSWWSYY, CDR2 QGS. The CDR3 totals 20 residues. This CDR3 reads CALGTIFAGGGYWYTDKLIF. CDR3 in DNA: TGCGCTCTTGGGACCATCTTTGCCGGGGGAGGTTACTGGTACACCGATAAACTCATCTTT.

Comments on this clone: The protein recorded in TCRdb matches a much larger clone and deviates from this DNA's translation at residue 16, suggesting a read error; the protein here is obtained by translating the DNA. CDR3 in amino acids: CACDTRVLLGDGYTDRLIF. The CDR3 coding sequence is TGTGCCTGTGACACGCGGGTTTTACTGGGGGACGGATACACCGATAGACTCATCTTT. The rearrangement joins TRDV2 to TRDJ1; 9 bases agree with TRDD3. The J gene was not available in TCRdb and was assigned here by matching the DNA to germline segments. Germline CDR1 reads GEAIGNYY; CDR2 reads EKD. This CDR3 spans 19 amino acids.

A note on this clone: TCRdb shows a much larger clone's protein in place of this DNA's translation, and the two differ at residue 3, likely through a read error; the protein shown is translated from the DNA. This sequence joins TRDV3 and TRDJ1; D is undetermined. Germline V CDR1 and CDR2: TVYSNPD, GDNSRS (reference sequence). With 5 bases removed from V and 0 bases from J, the gap between germline ends came to 10 bases. This CDR3 contains 12 residues. CDR3 sequence (DNA): TGTGCCCCCCTGTGGTACACCGATAAACTCATCTTT. This translates into CAPLWYTDKLIF.

A note on this clone: TCRdb has a much larger clone's protein, which differs at residue 16 from the translation of this DNA, likely because of a read error; what is shown is the protein translated from the DNA. The chain uses TRDV2 and TRDJ1; D possibly matches TRDD2 or TRDD3 (6 bases each). CDR1 and CDR2 from the germline V gene are GEAIGNYY and EKD. The CDR3 consists of 19 residues. CDR3 sequence reads: CACDTGSYTGLLYTDRLIF. The CDR3 nucleotides are TGTGCCTGTGACACGGGATCCTACACTGGGCTACTTTACACCGATAGACTCATCTTT.

This clone appeared many times. TCRdb's protein, taken from a much larger clone, differs from this DNA's translation at residue 15, likely owing to a read error; the protein displayed comes from the DNA. This chain joins TRDV1 and TRDJ4; D tentatively fits TRDD1 or TRDD3 (5 bases each). This CDR3 region has 23 residues. The V gene lost 0 bases and the J gene lost 3 bases, with 38 bases spanning the gap. Germline loops: CDR1 TSWWSYY, CDR2 QGS. CDR3 protein: CALGELISSPIYEIRDLTGPLIF. The CDR3 bases are TGTGCTCTTGGGGAACTAATTAGTAGCCCAATATACGAAATCCGGGATTTGACGGGACCCCTGATCTTT.

This clone was seen many times. The protein that TCRdb holds for this DNA derives from a much larger clone and differs from the translated DNA at residue 10, which likely indicates a read error; the protein shown here is translated from the DNA. V is TRDV2 and J is TRDJ2, with TRDD3 as a possible D gene (6 bases). Assignment of the J gene here rests on matching the DNA to germline, because TCRdb gives none. V gave up 0 bases and J gave up 3 bases, with 16 bases separating them. CDR3 length: 17 amino acids. CDR1 and CDR2 (germline): GEAIGNYY, EKD. CDR3: CACDTVLGTSLTAQLFF. CDR3 in DNA: TGTGCCTGTGACACCGTACTGGGAACGAGCCTGACAGCACAACTCTTCTTT.

Turning to this clone: TCRdb records a much larger clone's protein for this DNA, with a difference at residue 17 that likely arises from a read error; the protein given is the translation of the DNA. The chain employs TRAV38-2/DV8 and TRDJ1; tentative D call: TRDD2 (6 bases). The CDR3 contains 21 residues. In germline, CDR1 is TSESDYY, CDR2 QEAYKQQN. The CDR3 DNA reads as TGTGCTTATAGGAGCTTTCTGATGAACCTTCCATACAAGGTGTACACCAATAAACTCATCTTT. Translating gives CAYRSFLMNLPYKVYTNKLIF.

Many counts were recorded for this clone. TCRdb's listed protein matches a much larger clone and diverges from this DNA's translation at residue 9, likely through a read error; the protein shown comes from the DNA. The CDR3 loop is CALGDRGGVQKTDKLTF. The CDR3 DNA reads TGTGCTCTTGGCGACCGAGGAGGGGTACAAAAGACCGATAAACTCACCTTT. This chain connects TRDV1 to TRDJ1; unclear D gene. This CDR3 spans 17 amino acids. The germline CDR1 and CDR2 sequences are TSWWSYY and QGS.

This clone was observed a few times. A clone one base away is much larger, so this may be a read error. This sequence joins TRDV1 and TRDJ1; 7 nucleotides line up with TRDD2. No J gene was available from TCRdb, and it was assigned here by a germline match of the DNA. The V gene end was trimmed by 0 bases and the J gene end by 2 bases; junction bases not matched to a gene: 33. Germline-derived CDR1 and CDR2 are TSWWSYY and QGS. The CDR3 is 25 residues long. Here the CDR3 DNA reads TGTGCTCTTGGGGAACTACGCCGGGGCCGTTCCTACGTCTGTACTGAGGATCCGAGTACCGATAAACTCATCTTT. This gives the protein CALGELRRGRSYVCTEDPSTDKLIF.

This clone was seen more than once but under ten times. This probably arose from a read error, given a far larger clone one base away. This specimen includes other DNA sequences encoding the same CDR3. This chain joins TRDV1 and TRDJ1; 13 nucleotides match TRDD3. The V segment lost 0 bases and the J segment 2 bases; nucleotides outside the gene matches: 36. Germline V gene data show CDR1 as TSWWSYY and CDR2 as QGS. The CDR3 consists of 28 residues. CDR3 loop: CALGELSHGFLREPYWGIRRAYTDKLIF. The CDR3 DNA follows: TGTGCTCTTGGGGAACTTAGTCATGGGTTCCTAAGGGAGCCGTACTGGGGGATACGTAGGGCGTATACCGATAAACTCATCTTT.

Note on this clone: TCRdb pairs this DNA with a much larger clone's protein that differs at residue 4, likely a read error; the protein shown was translated from the DNA. J is TRDJ1 and V is TRDV1; the match to TRDD3 covers 7 bases. The CDR3 contains 22 residues. J lost 2 bases, V lost 8 bases, and 32 bases had no gene match. Germline loops: CDR1 TSWWSYY, CDR2 QGS. CDR3 region: CALRGDRIPCTGDGGRTDKLIF. CDR3 bases: TGTGCTCTTCGGGGTGACCGCATACCCTGTACTGGGGATGGGGGGCGTACCGATAAACTCATCTTT.

This clone came up many times. One base separates it from a far larger clone, so it is likely a read error. Other DNA sequences in the sample encode the same CDR3. The DNA of the CDR3 is TGTGCCCTTGGGGGAGCCCATGGGTTGGGGGATACAAGAGGTGCCGATAAACTCATCTTT. This translates into CALGGAHGLGDTRGADKLIF. This chain connects TRDV1 to TRDJ1; TRDD3 matches at 10 bases. CDR1 is TSWWSYY and CDR2 is QGS in the germline V gene. This CDR3 has 20 residues.

This clone has at least ten counts. The protein TCRdb lists belongs to a much larger clone and differs from this DNA's translation at residue 14, which points to a read error; the protein shown is made from the DNA. This chain connects TRDV2 to TRDJ1; D is unresolved. TCRdb carries no J gene annotation; the J gene was assigned here by matching the DNA with germline. Per the germline V gene, CDR1 is GEAIGNYY and CDR2 is EKD. This CDR3 is built from 19 residues. Trimming left V 1 base short and J 3 bases short, with 26 bases between. The CDR3 protein is CACDTVQKRKEENADKLIF. CDR3 DNA: TGTGCCTGTGACACGGTACAAAAACGTAAGGAAGAAAACGCCGATAAACTCATCTTT.

This clone showed up many times. This likely reflects a read error, since a far larger clone is one base away. The same CDR3 also results from other DNA sequences found in this sample. CDR3 nucleotides: TGTGCTCTTGGCAGGGGGATGGTCGATAAACTCATCTTT. It encodes CALGRGMVDKLIF. The chain has TRDV1 and TRDJ1, with 7 bases that match TRDD3. Germline loops: CDR1 TSWWSYY, CDR2 QGS. V shed 6 bases, J shed 4 bases, and the junction held 5 bases outside the gene matches. The CDR3 loop spans 13 amino acids.

This clone was recorded a few times. This likely came from a read error, as a far larger clone is one base away. The same CDR3 can be traced to other DNA sequences in this sample. The chain is built from TRDV1 and TRDJ1, with 7 bases that match TRDD3. Here the J gene was assigned by germline matching of the DNA, as TCRdb has none. J was trimmed by 0 bases and V by 0 bases; bases with no gene match: 25. Germline lookup yields CDR1 TSWWSYY and CDR2 QGS. There are 23 residues in the CDR3. The CDR3 DNA is TGTGCTCTTGGGGAACTAGACTTCTCTCCGTCTTGCAAACTGGGGTCATACACCGATAAACTCATCTTT. Its translation: CALGELDFSPSCKLGSYTDKLIF.

With respect to this clone: The amino acid sequence in TCRdb belongs to a much larger clone and departs from this DNA's translation at residue 15, likely a sequencing read error; the sequence shown is translated from the DNA. As DNA, the CDR3 is TGTGCCTGTGACACCGTACTGGGAACGAACCTGACAGCACAACACTTCTTT. It yields the protein CACDTVLGTNLTAQHFF. This sequence joins TRDV2 and TRDJ2; weak D call: TRDD3 (6 bases). The CDR3 has 17 amino acids. The germline CDR1 and CDR2 sequences are GEAIGNYY and EKD.

In the case of this clone: The mismatch at residue 17 between this DNA's translation and the TCRdb protein of a much larger clone likely reflects a read error; the protein shown is translated from the DNA. J is TRDJ1 and V is TRDV1; 7 positions agree with TRDD3. TCRdb lists no J gene, so it was determined here by aligning the DNA to germline. The germline CDR1 and CDR2 sequences are TSWWSYY and QGS. The CDR3 contains 21 residues. The CDR3 DNA sequence: TGTGCTCTTGGGGAACTAGGCCTTCACCTACTGGGGATCCTGTACACCAATAAACTCATCTTT. This gives the protein CALGELGLHLLGILYTNKLIF.

A word on this clone: TCRdb's entry gives the protein of a much larger clone, which mismatches this DNA's translation at residue 7, likely from a read error; the protein reported here is translated from the DNA. The chain has TRDV1 and TRDJ1, with 7 bases lining up with TRDD3. TCRdb carries no J gene annotation; the J gene was assigned here by matching the DNA with germline. The CDR3 sequence is 19 residues long. V lost 3 bases, J lost 3 bases, and 19 bases stayed unmatched. The germline gives CDR1 TSWWSYY, CDR2 QGS. DNA of the CDR3: TGTGCTCTTGGGGAGCCGCTGGGGGTTATCCCCCAGTACGCCGATAAACTCATCTTT. It encodes CALGEPLGVIPQYADKLIF.

This clone was picked up many times. Only one base separates this from a far larger clonotype, so it likely reflects a read error. Other DNA variants within this sample encode the same CDR3. The chain employs TRDV1 and TRDJ1, with TRDD3 identical over 9 bases. As TCRdb names no J gene, one was assigned here on the basis of a DNA match to germline. The CDR3 is 22 amino acids. CDR1 and CDR2 from the germline V gene are TSWWSYY and QGS. This CDR3 reads CALGELLLTVYWGTQFTDKLIF. CDR3 DNA: TGTGCCCTTGGGGAACTCCTCCTTACGGTGTACTGGGGGACCCAATTTACCGATAAACTCATCTTT.

This clone has a count of ten or more. A far more abundant clone sits one base away, making this likely a read error. This CDR3 is also generated by other DNA sequences in the sample. The J gene is TRDJ2, the V gene TRDV1, with D possibly being TRDD3 (6 bases). Germline values: CDR1 TSWWSYY, CDR2 QGS. Trimming cost V 2 bases and J 6 bases, with 19 bases left between them. This CDR3 region has 17 residues. CDR3 loop: CALGEFDWGSLSAQLFF. The CDR3 DNA sequence: TGTGCTCTTGGGGAATTTGATTGGGGGTCCCTGTCAGCACAACTCTTCTTT.

As for this clone: Given a far larger clone just one base away, this is likely a sequencing read error. Distinct nucleotide sequences in the sample also encode this CDR3. V is TRDV1 and J is TRDJ1; 10 bases match TRDD3. Germline CDR1 is TSWWSYY and CDR2 is QGS. CDR3 length: 19 residues. The ends lost 6 bases at V and 0 bases at J; junction bases unmatched: 16. CDR3 region: CALGETLRLGDLYTDKLIF. As DNA, the CDR3 is TGTGCTCTTGGAGAGACTCTCCGACTGGGGGATCTATACACCGATAAACTCATCTTT.

Concerning this clone: Since a far larger clone is one base different, this is likely a read error. The identical CDR3 is also encoded by other nucleotide sequences in the sample. The J gene went uncalled, whereas the V gene is TRDV1; the table gives TRDD3 as D, unverified against the DNA. In germline, CDR1 is TSWWSYY, CDR2 QGS. The CDR3 has 21 residues. The CDR3 region has the DNA TGTGCTCTTGGGGAGAACTGCCGCCTAGCAGTGGGGGATAAGAGCACCGATAAGCTCATCTTT. Protein: CALGENCRLAVGDKSTDKLIF.

Comment on this clone: The protein TCRdb lists belongs to a much larger clone and differs from this DNA's translation at residue 4, which points to a read error; the protein shown is made from the DNA. V usage is TRDV1 and J usage is TRDJ1, with 10 bases lining up with TRDD3. The J gene, absent from TCRdb, was called here by matching the DNA to germline. CDR3 size: 28 residues. The germline V gene has CDR1 TSWWSYY and CDR2 QGS. The CDR3: CALRELARKGLGGYPLDSGTLYTDKLIF. CDR3 DNA sequence: TGTGCTCTTAGGGAACTTGCCCGAAAAGGGCTTGGGGGATACCCCCTCGATTCCGGTACCCTTTACACCGATAAACTCATCTTT.

Note on this clone: With only one base between it and a far larger clone, this is likely a read error. Within the sample, other DNA sequences also encode this same CDR3. The chain has TRDV1 and TRDJ1; D is possibly TRDD3 (5 bases). Germline CDR1 and CDR2: TSWWSYY and QGS. The CDR3 is 16 residues long. In DNA form, the CDR3 reads TGTGCCCTTGGGGAAAGTAAGTGGGGCCCTGCCGATAAACTCATCTTT. It yields the protein CALGESKWGPADKLIF.

Concerning this clone itself: TCRdb's protein, taken from a much larger clone, differs from this DNA's translation at residue 14, likely owing to a read error; the protein displayed comes from the DNA. This chain connects TRDV1 to TRDJ1; D might be TRDD3 (5 bases). TCRdb gives no J gene; it was assigned here by matching the DNA to germline. The CDR3 has 19 residues. The ends were cut back, 3 bases at V and 4 bases at J, with 27 bases in the middle. The germline V gene encodes CDR1 TSWWSYY and CDR2 QGS. The CDR3: CALGEPPGVIPQYVDKLIF. In nucleotides, the CDR3 is TGTGCTCTTGGGGAGCCGCCGGGGGTTATCCCCCAGTACGTCGATAAACTCATCTTT.